This T cell receptor beta chain emerged from a study of blood T cell repertoires in COVID-19. This clone occurred once. J lost 4 bases, V lost 0 bases, and 6 bases had no gene match. Germline V CDR1 and CDR2: SGDLS, YYNGEE. The length of the CDR3 is 15 residues. Using immunoSEQ multiplex PCR, the repertoire was profiled, and TCRdb retains in-frame clones only, with some absent. Of roughly 230,000 clones detected, about 90% appear once; the ten largest clones hold under 2.5%. Input material: peripheral blood. This clonotype was sampled from a woman aged 60-75 years with COVID-19, enrolled during active disease. The chain recombines TRBV9 with TRBJ1-1; 7 bases are a match to TRBD1. CDR3 sequence: CASSVVVAGGTEAFF. Written as DNA, the CDR3 is TGTGCCAGCAGCGTAGTCGTCGCAGGGGGCACTGAAGCTTTCTTT.